Listed below are T cell receptor beta chains from one sample, sequenced in a study of Graves' ophthalmopathy and Graves' hyperthyroidism. TCRdb processed the multiplex PCR reads anew with MiXCR; each CDR3 protein has one entry. The sample consists of about 420,000 distinct CDR3 sequences, about 21% of them appearing once. Sequences were obtained from peripheral blood. The receptors shown here come from a woman aged 18-30 years with stable Graves' hyperthyroidism. Both conserved end residues are part of each CDR3. The D gene is left open where the match is weak. Clone size is stated in some rows and not others, as once, few, many or a class when expanded.

J gene: TRBJ1-2
V gene: TRBV28
clone size: many
D gene: .
CDR3 DNA: TGTGCCAGCAGTTCCCCAGGGAGGCGTCTTTATGGCTACACCTTC
CDR3 protein: CASSSPGRRLYGYTF

J gene: TRBJ2-7
V gene: TRBV15
clone size: .
D gene: .
CDR3 DNA: TGTGCCACCAGCAGAGCAGTACAGGGCAATTGGGAGCAGTACTTC
CDR3 protein: CATSRAVQGNWEQYF

J gene: TRBJ2-4
V gene: TRBV6-5
clone size: many
D gene: .
CDR3 DNA: TGTGCCAGCAGTTCCCAGGACAGCAAAAACATTCAGTACTTC
CDR3 protein: CASSSQDSKNIQYF

J gene: TRBJ1-1
V gene: TRBV6-5
clone size: many
D gene: .
CDR3 DNA: TGTGCCAGCAGTTATCCTCAAATCACGAACACTGAAGCTTTCTTT
CDR3 protein: CASSYPQITNTEAFF

J gene: TRBJ2-7
V gene: TRBV12-3/TRBV12-4
clone size: .
D gene: TRBD1
CDR3 DNA: TGTGCCAGCAGCCCCACCGGACAGGGCACCTACGAGCAGTACTTC
CDR3 protein: CASSPTGQGTYEQYF

J gene: TRBJ1-2
V gene: TRBV12-3/TRBV12-4
clone size: .
D gene: .
CDR3 DNA: TGTGCCAGCAGTTCCCGACAGTATGGCTACACCTTC
CDR3 protein: CASSSRQYGYTF

J gene: TRBJ1-2
V gene: TRBV5-6
clone size: many
D gene: .
CDR3 DNA: TGTGCCACGAGCCTCGGAGGCGTCGATGGCTACACCTTC
CDR3 protein: CATSLGGVDGYTF

J gene: TRBJ1-6
V gene: TRBV4-2
clone size: many
D gene: .
CDR3 DNA: TGTGCCAGCAGCCCCCCTAGCGGGAATAATTCACCCCTCCACTTT
CDR3 protein: CASSPPSGNNSPLHF

J gene: TRBJ1-5
V gene: TRBV6-1
clone size: .
D gene: .
CDR3 DNA: TGTGCCAGCAGTGAAGATGGACACTATAGCAATCAGCCCCAGCATTTT
CDR3 protein: CASSEDGHYSNQPQHF

J gene: TRBJ1-5
V gene: TRBV4-1
clone size: .
D gene: .
CDR3 DNA: TGCGCCAGCAGCCAAACTAGAGGTCAGCCCCAGCATTTT
CDR3 protein: CASSQTRGQPQHF

J gene: TRBJ2-6
V gene: TRBV11-2
clone size: many
D gene: TRBD1
CDR3 DNA: TGTGCCAGCAGCTCAAGGACAGGGGGGTCTGGGGCCAACGTCCTGACTTTC
CDR3 protein: CASSSRTGGSGANVLTF

J gene: TRBJ1-1
V gene: TRBV29-1
clone size: many
D gene: .
CDR3 DNA: TGCAGCGTTGATATGGGGAACACTGAAGCTTTCTTT
CDR3 protein: CSVDMGNTEAFF

J gene: TRBJ1-1
V gene: TRBV25-1
clone size: many
D gene: .
CDR3 DNA: TGTGCCAGCAGTTCAGTGGGTAGAGAAGCTTTCTTT
CDR3 protein: CASSSVGREAFF

J gene: TRBJ1-1
V gene: TRBV4-1
clone size: many
D gene: .
CDR3 DNA: TGCGCCAGCAGCCAAGATGGTAGGGAGGGGACTGAAGCTTTCTTT
CDR3 protein: CASSQDGREGTEAFF

J gene: TRBJ1-5
V gene: TRBV6-2/TRBV6-3
clone size: many
D gene: .
CDR3 DNA: TGTGCCAGCAGTTACGCCAGGGCCTTTAGCAATCAGCCCCAGCATTTT
CDR3 protein: CASSYARAFSNQPQHF

J gene: TRBJ1-5
V gene: TRBV28
clone size: many
D gene: .
CDR3 DNA: TGTGCCAGTCAGATAAGTACGGGGCAGTATAGCAATCAGCCCCAGCATTTT
CDR3 protein: CASQISTGQYSNQPQHF

J gene: TRBJ2-7
V gene: TRBV6-2/TRBV6-3
clone size: .
D gene: TRBD1
CDR3 DNA: TGTGCCAGCAGTGCCTCCGGGACAGGGGTTTCCTACGAGCAGTACTTC
CDR3 protein: CASSASGTGVSYEQYF

J gene: TRBJ2-4
V gene: TRBV6-5
clone size: many
D gene: TRBD1
CDR3 DNA: TGTGCCAGCAGTACCAGGACAGGGTCCATGGACATTAAGTACTTC
CDR3 protein: CASSTRTGSMDIKYF

J gene: TRBJ1-1
V gene: TRBV27
clone size: many
D gene: .
CDR3 DNA: TGTGCCAGCAGTTTTTTCGGGGGGGGCACTGAAGCTTTCTTT
CDR3 protein: CASSFFGGGTEAFF

J gene: TRBJ2-6
V gene: TRBV7-2
clone size: many
D gene: .
CDR3 DNA: TGTGCCAGCAGCCCCGAGGCCTACGGCAGGGCCAACGTCCTGACTTTC
CDR3 protein: CASSPEAYGRANVLTF

J gene: TRBJ2-7
V gene: TRBV7-2
clone size: many
D gene: .
CDR3 DNA: TGTGCCAGCAGCTTAGGCCCCTCCTACGAGCAGTACTTC
CDR3 protein: CASSLGPSYEQYF

J gene: TRBJ2-2
V gene: TRBV30
clone size: .
D gene: TRBD1
CDR3 DNA: TGTGCCTGGAGTGAACAGGGGGACGGCTACACCGGGGAGCTGTTTTTT
CDR3 protein: CAWSEQGDGYTGELFF

J gene: TRBJ2-6
V gene: TRBV29-1
clone size: many
D gene: TRBD1
CDR3 DNA: TGCAGCGTTGAGCAGGGGGCTGGGGCCAACGTCCTGACTTTC
CDR3 protein: CSVEQGAGANVLTF

J gene: TRBJ1-6
V gene: TRBV20-1
clone size: many
D gene: TRBD1
CDR3 DNA: TGCAGTGCAATCAGGACGGGACAGGGTGGTTACCCCTATAATTCACCCCTCCACTTT
CDR3 protein: CSAIRTGQGGYPYNSPLHF

J gene: TRBJ2-7
V gene: TRBV5-4
clone size: .
D gene: TRBD2
CDR3 DNA: TGTGCCAGCAGCCGCCGGGAGGATCTAGAGCAGTACTTC
CDR3 protein: CASSRREDLEQYF

J gene: TRBJ2-7
V gene: TRBV2
clone size: many
D gene: TRBD2
CDR3 DNA: TGTGCCACCACGCAGTCCACTAGCGGGAGTATGGACGAGCAGTACTTC
CDR3 protein: CATTQSTSGSMDEQYF

J gene: TRBJ2-5
V gene: TRBV4-3
clone size: many
D gene: TRBD2
CDR3 DNA: TGCGCCAGCAGCCAAGTCGGACTAGCGGGATGGATGGAGACCCAGTACTTC
CDR3 protein: CASSQVGLAGWMETQYF

J gene: TRBJ2-2
V gene: TRBV28
clone size: many
D gene: .
CDR3 DNA: TGTGCCAGCAGGTGGACTTCGAACACCGGGGAGCTGTTTTTT
CDR3 protein: CASRWTSNTGELFF

J gene: TRBJ2-2
V gene: TRBV6-1
clone size: many
D gene: TRBD2
CDR3 DNA: TGTGCCAGCACCTATAGCGGGGAGAACACCGGGGAGCTGTTTTTT
CDR3 protein: CASTYSGENTGELFF

J gene: TRBJ1-5
V gene: TRBV12-3/TRBV12-4
clone size: many
D gene: TRBD1
CDR3 DNA: TGTGCCAGCAGTTTGACAGGGGGAGGCAATCAGCCCCAGCATTTT
CDR3 protein: CASSLTGGGNQPQHF

J gene: TRBJ2-7
V gene: TRBV4-1
clone size: many
D gene: TRBD1
CDR3 DNA: TGCGCCAGCAGCGCCCAGGGGGTCTCAGGCTACGAGCAGTACTTC
CDR3 protein: CASSAQGVSGYEQYF

J gene: TRBJ2-7
V gene: TRBV5-6
clone size: many
D gene: .
CDR3 DNA: TGTGCCAGCAGCTTAGATACGGGACACCTCTACGAGCAGTACTTC
CDR3 protein: CASSLDTGHLYEQYF

J gene: TRBJ2-7
V gene: TRBV5-1
clone size: many
D gene: TRBD2
CDR3 DNA: TGCGCCAGCAGCTTGGACACTAGCGGGAGGGGCTACGAGCAGTACTTC
CDR3 protein: CASSLDTSGRGYEQYF

J gene: TRBJ1-1
V gene: TRBV6-1
clone size: few
D gene: .
CDR3 DNA: TGTGCCAGCATTGACAGTTTGCTGAACACTGAAGCTTTCTTT
CDR3 protein: CASIDSLLNTEAFF

J gene: TRBJ1-6
V gene: TRBV18
clone size: many
D gene: .
CDR3 DNA: TGTGCCAGCTCACCAAAAGAGACAGCCCGGAATTCACCCCTCCACTTT
CDR3 protein: CASSPKETARNSPLHF

J gene: TRBJ2-2
V gene: TRBV9
clone size: few
D gene: .
CDR3 DNA: TGTGCCAGCAGCGAGTCCCCGGGGCCCGGGGAGCTGTTTTTT
CDR3 protein: CASSESPGPGELFF

J gene: TRBJ2-2
V gene: TRBV12-3/TRBV12-4
clone size: many
D gene: TRBD2
CDR3 DNA: TGTGCCAGCAACCCGATCAGACCGGGAGGGACCGGGGAGCTGTTTTTT
CDR3 protein: CASNPIRPGGTGELFF

J gene: TRBJ2-2
V gene: TRBV7-3
clone size: many
D gene: TRBD2
CDR3 DNA: TGTGCCAGCAGCTTCCGGCAAGCGGGAGGCGATTCCGGGGAGCTGTTTTTT
CDR3 protein: CASSFRQAGGDSGELFF

J gene: TRBJ1-1
V gene: TRBV4-1
clone size: .
D gene: TRBD1
CDR3 DNA: TGCGCCAGCAGCCCTTGGACAGGGGAAACTGAAGCTTTCTTT
CDR3 protein: CASSPWTGETEAFF